The 28 T cell receptor beta chains reported below all come from one sample, sequenced in a study of beta chain features in type 1 diabetes. Reverse transcribing all isolated RNA meant expressed TCRB transcripts were sequenced. Only in-frame clones appear in the TCRdb table, and some are missing; sequencing was by immunoSEQ multiplex PCR. The table has about 160,000 clones, roughly 8% seen once. Study conclusions and caveats: Moderately but significantly shorter TCRB CDR3s were found in Type 1 diabetes patients in all four CD4+ subsets.

No antigen is known for these receptors. The specimen sequenced was central memory CD4+ T cells from blood. These receptors came from a woman aged 35 to 49 with type 1 diabetes.

This clone was seen only a few times. J is TRBJ1-5 and V is TRBV29-1; the D gene is possibly TRBD1 (6 bases). V lost 8 bases and J lost 0, with 23 bases in between. The CDR3 covers 17 residues. Germline CDR1 is SQVTM and CDR2 is ANQGSEA. Here the CDR3 reads CSQGRGNAPYSNQPQHF. The CDR3 nucleotides read TGCAGCCAGGGGCGGGGGAACGCGCCTTATAGCAATCAGCCCCAGCATTTT.

This clone occurred a few times. This chain joins TRBV23-1 and TRBJ2-7; 9 bases match TRBD1. TRBV23-1 is filed as an ORF, its function uncertain. Germline trimming cut 0 bases from V and 6 bases from J; bases unmatched to any gene: 9. The CDR3 contains 16 residues. CDR3 nucleotide sequence: TGCGCCAGCAGTCAATCTGGCCGGACAGGGGCTTGCGAGCAGTACTTC. Translation gives CASSQSGRTGACEQYF.

This clone was seen ten or more times. The genes are TRBV30 and TRBJ2-1, with D uncertain. The germline V and J ends were trimmed by 3 bases and 6 bases, with 3 bases remaining between them. The CDR3 runs 10 residues. Germline V gene data show CDR1 as GTSNPN and CDR2 as SVGIG (reference sequence). The CDR3: CAWRRNEQFF. Here the CDR3 DNA reads TGTGCCTGGAGGCGCAATGAGCAGTTCTTC. Full variable domain (remainder filled in from reference TRBV30 and TRBJ2-1): SQTIHQWPATLVQPVGSPLSLECTVEGTSNPNLYWYRQAAGRGLQLLFYSVGIGQISSEVPQNLSASRPQDRQFILSSKKLLLSDSGFYLCAWRRNEQFFGPGTRLTVL.

The rearrangement joins TRBV4-1 to TRBJ2-1; unclear D gene. Per germline, CDR1 MGHRA and CDR2 YSYEKL. The ends were cut back, 3 bases at V and 7 bases at J, with 13 bases in the middle. CDR3 size: 14 residues. The CDR3 nucleotides read TGCGCCAGCAGCCAGATGAGGCTAGATAATGAGCAGTTCTTC. Amino acid sequence: CASSQMRLDNEQFF.

The chain joins TRBV29-1 to TRBJ1-1; D may be TRBD1 (5 bases). CDR1 is SQVTM and CDR2 is ANQGSEA in the germline V gene. CDR3 length: 12 amino acids. The V end lost 7 bases, the J end lost 3 bases, and 12 bases lay between the germline ends. The CDR3 is CSAAKGDTEAFF. CDR3 bases: TGCAGCGCCGCGAAAGGGGACACTGAAGCTTTCTTT. Together with reference TRBV29-1 and TRBJ1-1, the CDR3 gives the full variable domain: SAVISQKPSRDICQRGTSLTIQCQVDSQVTMMFWYRQQPGQSLTLIATANQGSEATYESGFVIDKFPISRPNLTFSTLTVSNMSPEDSSIYLCSAAKGDTEAFFGQGTRLTVV.

The gene calls are TRBV7-9 and TRBJ2-7; tentatively, D is TRBD2 (6 bases). Germline V gene sequence: CDR1 SEHNR, CDR2 FQNEAQ (reference sequence). The germline V and J ends were trimmed by 2 bases and 4 bases, with 12 bases remaining between them. CDR3 length: 14 amino acids. This chain's CDR3 is CASSLWEERYEQYF. The CDR3 nucleotides read TGTGCCAGCAGCTTATGGGAGGAAAGGTACGAGCAGTACTTC.

The chain employs TRBV7-9 and TRBJ2-5; TRBD1 matches at 7 bases. Germline V gene data show CDR1 as SEHNR and CDR2 as FQNEAQ (reference sequence). Germline trimming cut 3 bases from V and 2 bases from J; bases unmatched to any gene: 3. This CDR3 region has 14 residues. In DNA, the CDR3 is TGTGCCAGCAGCTTCCGGGGACAGCAAGAGACCCAGTACTTC. Protein sequence: CASSFRGQQETQYF.

The J gene is TRBJ2-7, the V gene TRBV9; 7 bases agree with TRBD1. The germline gives CDR1 SGDLS, CDR2 YYNGEE. Trimming removed 3 bases from V and 0 bases from J; junction bases left unmatched: 12. CDR3 size: 17 residues. The CDR3 spells CASSARFDRESSYEQYF. Here the CDR3 DNA reads TGTGCCAGCAGCGCAAGATTTGACAGGGAGAGCTCCTACGAGCAGTACTTC. The full variable domain, rest sourced from reference TRBV9 and TRBJ2-7, is DSGVTQTPKHLITATGQRVTLRCSPRSGDLSVYWYQQSLDQGLQFLIQYYNGEERAKGNILERFSAQQFPDLHSELNLSSLELGDSALYFCASSARFDRESSYEQYFGPGTRLTVT.

A few counts support this clone. The V call is TRBV29-1, the J call TRBJ1-1; D is unclear. V lost 4 bases and J 5 bases, leaving 17 bases between the germline ends. Germline V gives CDR1 SQVTM, CDR2 ANQGSEA. The CDR3 runs to 14 residues. The CDR3 nucleotides read TGCAGCGTTGTTCCCCGGTTACGGGATACTGAAGCTTTCTTT. Amino acid sequence: CSVVPRLRDTEAFF.

J is TRBJ1-3 and V is TRBV7-9; D is uncertain. The CDR3 loop spans 14 amino acids. V lost 3 bases to trimming and J lost 1 base, with 7 bases between them. Germline loops: CDR1 SEHNR, CDR2 FQNEAQ (reference sequence). This CDR3 reads CASSFSVSGNTIYF. CDR3 nucleotide sequence: TGTGCCAGCAGCTTTTCGGTTTCTGGAAACACCATATATTTT. The whole variable domain, remainder taken from reference TRBV7-9 and TRBJ1-3, is DTGVSQNPRHKITKRGQNVTFRCDPISEHNRLYWYRQTLGQGPEFLTYFQNEAQLEKSRLLSDRFSAERPKGSFSTLEIQRTEQGDSAMYLCASSFSVSGNTIYFGEGSWLTVV.

This clone was picked up a small number of times. The chain uses TRBV18 and TRBJ2-3; D might be TRBD1 (5 bases). The CDR3 has 14 amino acids. V was trimmed by 0 bases and J by 8 bases, leaving 12 bases between them. Germline CDR1 reads KGHSH; CDR2 reads LQKENI. DNA of the CDR3: TGTGCCAGCTCACCACCTGTTCAGGGTGCTACGCAGTATTTT. Protein sequence: CASSPPVQGATQYF.

The chain has TRBV7-2 and TRBJ2-2; the D gene is possibly TRBD1 (6 bases). In germline, CDR1 is SGHTA, CDR2 FQGNSA. The CDR3 totals 17 residues. The V end lost 5 bases, the J end lost 0 bases, and 16 bases lay between the germline ends. The CDR3 reads CASSPTTGTSNTGELFF. In DNA form, the CDR3 reads TGTGCCAGCAGCCCGACAACCGGGACATCGAACACCGGGGAGCTGTTTTTT.

The J gene is TRBJ2-7, the V gene TRBV5-1, with TRBD2 identical over 7 bases. Germline assignment: CDR1 SGHRS and CDR2 YFSETQ. V gave up 5 bases and J gave up 0 bases; unmatched junction bases: 5. There are 14 residues in the CDR3. CDR3 coding DNA: TGCGCCAGCAGGGCTAGCGGAGACTCCTACGAGCAGTACTTC. The encoded protein is CASRASGDSYEQYF.

Here the CDR3 reads CASSLDQGHGYTF. In DNA, the CDR3 is TGTGCCAGCAGCTTGGATCAGGGTCATGGCTACACCTTC. This chain uses TRBV5-5 with TRBJ1-2; maybe TRBD1 (5 bases). Per germline, CDR1 SGHKS and CDR2 YYEKEE (reference sequence). V was cut by 0 bases and J by 6 bases, with 9 bases left in between. The CDR3 has 13 amino acids.

Many counts were recorded for this clone. This chain connects TRBV5-1 to TRBJ2-3, with D possibly matching TRBD2 (7 bases). Trimming shortened V by 4 bases and J by 1 base, and 19 bases separated the two germline ends. Per the germline V gene, CDR1 is SGHRS and CDR2 is YFSETQ. The CDR3 runs 17 residues. The CDR3 region has the DNA TGCGCCAGCAGCCTGGGATTGGGGGGGCGCGGCACAGATACGCAGTATTTT. It yields the protein CASSLGLGGRGTDTQYF.

This clone was seen a handful of times. V is TRBV11-3 and J is TRBJ2-5; 8 nucleotides align to TRBD1. Germline values: CDR1 SGHNT, CDR2 YENEEA. This CDR3 spans 14 amino acids. Losses at the gene ends were 5 bases for V and 1 base for J; bases not matched to a gene: 3. The CDR3 loop reads CASSPTGVQETQYF. The CDR3 DNA is TGTGCCAGCAGCCCGACAGGGGTCCAAGAGACCCAGTACTTC.

This chain connects TRBV28 to TRBJ2-5, with D perhaps matching TRBD2 (7 bases). V lost 5 bases, J lost 2 bases, and 18 bases lay in between. CDR3 length: 16 residues. The germline V gene has CDR1 MDHEN and CDR2 SYDVKM. DNA of the CDR3: TGTGCCAGCAGTAGACGGGGGGCCCTAGCACAAGAGACCCAGTACTTC. This translates into CASSRRGALAQETQYF.

The CDR3 DNA is TGTGCCAGCAGCCCCACTAGACCCATCTACAATGAGCAGTTCTTC. As protein: CASSPTRPIYNEQFF. The genes are TRBV7-9 and TRBJ2-1; maybe TRBD2 (5 bases). Trimming removed 5 bases from V and 3 bases from J, with 14 bases in between. The CDR3 spans 15 residues. CDR1 is SEHNR, CDR2 FQNEAQ, per germline (reference sequence).

This chain uses TRBV19 with TRBJ1-2; 9 positions agree with TRBD1. Germline CDR1 and CDR2: LNHDA and SQIVND (reference sequence). The V and J ends lost 8 bases and 3 bases, in that order; junction bases with no gene match: 7. CDR3 length: 14 residues. CDR3 in amino acids: CASAQDRGDYGYTF. The CDR3 DNA follows: TGTGCCAGTGCACAGGACAGGGGAGACTATGGCTACACCTTC. Based on the CDR3 plus reference TRBV19 and TRBJ1-2, the full variable domain is DGGITQSPKYLFRKEGQNVTLSCEQNLNHDAMYWYRQDPGQGLRLIYYSQIVNDFQKGDIAEGYSVSREKKESFPLTVTSAQKNPTAFYLCASAQDRGDYGYTFGSGTRLTVV.

This clone was detected only a few times. V usage is TRBV5-1 and J usage is TRBJ2-1; possible D gene TRBD2, 6 bases. CDR3 length equals 14 residues. V gave up 4 bases and J gave up 4 bases, with 12 bases separating them. Germline V gene lookup returns CDR1 SGHRS and CDR2 YFSETQ. CDR3 protein: CASSPEGLYNEQFF. As DNA, the CDR3 is TGCGCCAGCAGCCCGGAGGGACTTTACAATGAGCAGTTCTTC.

The chain has TRBV9 and TRBJ1-3; unclear D gene. This CDR3 region has 14 residues. V was clipped by 0 bases and J by 9 bases, with 13 bases between them. Germline V gene sequence: CDR1 SGDLS, CDR2 YYNGEE. CDR3: CASSVDQAFGTIYF. In nucleotides, the CDR3 is TGTGCCAGCAGCGTAGACCAGGCTTTTGGCACCATATATTTT.

The V and J genes are TRBV5-1 and TRBJ2-1; 11 bases align to TRBD2. J gave up 8 bases and V 1 base, and 5 bases lay outside the gene matches. The CDR3 extends over 15 amino acids. Germline CDR1 SGHRS, CDR2 YFSETQ. The CDR3 loop reads CASSLFTSGSYEQFF. In nucleotides, the CDR3 is TGCGCCAGCAGCTTGTTCACTAGCGGGAGCTATGAGCAGTTCTTC.

This clone was seen a handful of times. This sequence joins TRBV28 and TRBJ2-1, with 7 bases fitting TRBD2. The germline V gene has CDR1 MDHEN and CDR2 SYDVKM. V dropped 6 bases and J dropped 7; count of bases not matched to a gene: 9. The CDR3 has 14 residues. The CDR3 sequence is CASRLGGPKNEQFF. The DNA of the CDR3 is TGTGCCAGCAGGTTGGGAGGGCCTAAGAATGAGCAGTTCTTC.

CDR3 coding DNA: TGTGCCAGCAGCTCTTATGGGCGGCCGCAGGGAGAGACCCAGTACTTC. Translating gives CASSSYGRPQGETQYF. The chain joins TRBV28 to TRBJ2-5; TRBD1 is a possible D gene (5 bases). This CDR3 is built from 16 residues. V was trimmed by 6 bases and J by 4 bases, leaving 21 bases between them. Germline CDR1 is MDHEN and CDR2 is SYDVKM. The variable domain in full, with the rest retrieved from reference TRBV28 and TRBJ2-5, is DVKVTQSSRYLVKRTGEKVFLECVQDMDHENMFWYRQDPGLGLRLIYFSYDVKMKEKGDIPEGYSVSREKKERFSLILESASTNQTSMYLCASSSYGRPQGETQYFGPGTRLLVL.

In its sample, this clone was seen a few times. The chain combines TRBV5-1 with TRBJ1-1; D not certain. Per the germline V gene, CDR1 is SGHRS and CDR2 is YFSETQ. The CDR3 runs 14 residues. Trimming cost V 0 bases and J 0 bases, with 6 bases left between them. CDR3 in amino acids: CASSLASMNTEAFF. CDR3 sequence (DNA): TGCGCCAGCAGCTTGGCCAGTATGAACACTGAAGCTTTCTTT.

V usage is TRBV11-2 and J usage is TRBJ2-1, with 7 bases that match TRBD2. The CDR3 runs 18 residues. Per the germline V gene, CDR1 is SGHAT and CDR2 is FQNNGV. J lost 0 bases, V lost 5 bases, and 13 bases had no gene match. This CDR3 is CASSRKGLSTGSYNEQFF. The DNA for the CDR3 is TGTGCCAGCAGCCGGAAGGGACTATCTACCGGCTCCTACAATGAGCAGTTCTTC.

This clone was counted a few times. This chain links TRBV6-6 with TRBJ1-5, with D unclear. V was trimmed by 4 bases and J by 9 bases, leaving 16 bases between them. This CDR3 is built from 14 residues. The germline V gene encodes CDR1 MNHNY and CDR2 SVGAGI (reference sequence). CDR3 sequence: CASSFLQPNWPQHF. CDR3 coding DNA: TGTGCCAGCAGTTTCCTACAGCCTAACTGGCCCCAGCATTTT.

This clone has a handful of counts. The chain employs TRBV7-9 and TRBJ2-5; 12 bases fit TRBD2. The CDR3 has 16 residues. With 5 bases clipped from V and 5 bases from J, the junction kept 9 bases outside the gene matches. Germline CDR1 and CDR2: SEHNR and FQNEAQ (reference sequence). The CDR3 bases are TGTGCCAGCAGCCGCCCAGGACTAGCGGGGATCGAGACCCAGTACTTC. This translates into CASSRPGLAGIETQYF.